This T cell receptor (beta chain) was found in a study of T-cell memory formation after mild COVID-19. Study details: The study found TCR clusters largely donor specific. Regarding the study as a whole: CD4/CD8 balance held among clones contracting day 15 to 85, and later expanders leaned CD4+. Mainly in CM and EM were contracting CD4+ clones; CD8+ were in EMRA.

TCR alpha and TCR beta cDNA libraries with sample barcodes and UMIs came from 5'RACE using constant-segment primers. TCRdb independently ran MiXCR on the 5' RACE reads; one entry per CDR3 protein. The sample lists fewer than 300,000 distinct CDR3 sequences, roughly 18% seen once, with roughly 24% in the top ten. Turning to this clonotype: Its target is not known.

This sequence originates from a young man who had mild COVID-19 (a few samples of this study predate the infection). Cell type and time point are not known. Input material: PBMCs or a T cell subset sorted from them (not recorded which).

CDR3 amino acids: CASGRGQGINEQFF. The CDR3 DNA sequence: TGTGCCAGCGGCCGGGGACAGGGGATCAATGAGCAGTTCTTC. The chain is built from TRBV6-5 and TRBJ2-1; TRBD1 agrees at 10 bases. The germline gives CDR1 MNHEY, CDR2 SVGAGI. There are 14 residues in the CDR3. V lost 8 bases to trimming and J lost 6 bases; unmatched junction nucleotides: 7.